This T cell receptor (beta chain) came from a study of cytomegalovirus exposure and HLA in healthy donors. This CDR3 comprises 15 residues. Germline CDR1 reads MNHNS; CDR2 reads SASEGT. V was clipped by 4 bases and J by 3 bases, with 15 bases between them. Here immunoSEQ multiplex PCR was the method, and the copy in TCRdb shows in-frame clones only, minus some. The sample consists of around 230,000 clones, approximately 86% of them appearing once. The sample consisted of PBMCs. The sequence derives from a woman aged 25 to 45 in good health and CMV-seropositive. This chain uses TRBV6-1 with TRBJ1-2, with D possibly matching TRBD1 (6 bases). The DNA for the CDR3 is TGTGCCAGCAGTGCTGGACAGCGTCCGGACTATGGCTACACCTTC. Protein product: CASSAGQRPDYGYTF.